A single sample is the source of the 16 T cell receptor beta chains below, sequenced in a study of spatial heterogeneity in lung cancer. Each CDR3 protein is one row after TCRdb ran MiXCR on the 5' RACE reads. The profile shows under 30,000 distinct CDR3 sequences, approximately 3.3% of them singletons. Time point indicated: sample taken at primary tumor resection. Unsorted whole RNA samples from tumor, nontumor lung or frozen PBMC were sequenced. Material: PBMCs, obtained at surgery. Every receptor here comes from a female donor with early-stage non-small cell lung cancer.

The V gene is TRBV3-1, the J gene TRBJ1-1; TRBD1 agrees at 8 bases. Germline V gene data show CDR1 as LGHDT and CDR2 as YNNKEL (reference sequence). After removal of 3 bases from V and 5 bases from J, the junction contained 2 bases not matched to a gene. CDR3 length: 13 residues. In DNA form, the CDR3 reads TGTGCCAGCAGCCACCGGGACAGGACTGAAGCTTTCTTT. Its translation: CASSHRDRTEAFF.

This clonotype was counted many times. This chain connects TRBV12-3 or TRBV12-4 to TRBJ1-3; maybe TRBD1 (5 bases). The ends were cut back, 8 bases at V and 10 bases at J, with 9 bases in the middle. The CDR3 runs 10 residues. The CDR3 loop reads CASGEGTIYF. DNA for the CDR3: TGTGCCAGCGGTGAGGGGACCATATATTTT.

Many counts were recorded for this clonotype. The chain employs TRBV14 and TRBJ2-1; 7 bases fit TRBD2. The ends lost 1 base at V and 4 bases at J; junction bases unmatched: 7. The CDR3 contains 16 residues. Looked up from germline, CDR1 is SGHDN and CDR2 is FVKESK. The CDR3 coding sequence is TGTGCCAGCAGCCAAGTCGCGGGAGCGTCGTACAATGAGCAGTTCTTC. This gives the protein CASSQVAGASYNEQFF.

This clonotype appeared many times. The V gene is TRBV9, the J gene TRBJ2-7; D is uncertain. The germline V gene has CDR1 SGDLS and CDR2 YYNGEE. This CDR3 contains 14 residues. V was trimmed by 5 bases and J by 4 bases, leaving 16 bases between them. The CDR3 nucleotides read TGTGCCAGCAGTTTGGGTGGAGTAATTTACGAGCAGTACTTC. Its translation: CASSLGGVIYEQYF.

This clonotype showed up many times. The J gene is TRBJ2-3, the V gene TRBV12-3 or TRBV12-4; 14 bases match TRBD2. The CDR3 is made up of 20 amino acids. V shed 5 bases, J shed 2 bases, and the junction held 15 bases outside the gene matches. Here the CDR3 DNA reads TGTGCCAGCAGTCCAAGAAGGGGACTAGCGGGAGTCCCTACCACAGATACGCAGTATTTT. Translating it yields CASSPRRGLAGVPTTDTQYF.

In its sample, this clonotype is medium-sized (0.01 to 0.1%). The V call is TRBV20-1, the J call TRBJ1-1; D gene uncertain. CDR1 and CDR2 (germline): DFQATT, SNEGSKA (reference sequence). The CDR3 has 13 amino acids. V gave up 1 base and J gave up 4 bases, with 10 bases separating them. The CDR3 nucleotides read TGCAGTGCTAGAGTTTGGGATGGCACTGAAGCTTTCTTT. Protein product: CSARVWDGTEAFF.

This clonotype is medium-sized within its sample. In DNA form, the CDR3 reads TGTGCCAGCTCACCGCGTCCCGGGGAGACCCAGTACTTC. This encodes CASSPRPGETQYF. The chain couples TRBV18 to TRBJ2-5; D is uncertain. This CDR3 region has 13 residues. The germline V and J ends were trimmed by 3 bases and 5 bases, with 10 bases remaining between them. Germline V lookup: CDR1 KGHSH, CDR2 LQKENI. Based on the CDR3 plus reference TRBV18 and TRBJ2-5, the full variable domain is NAGVMQNPRHLVRRRGQEARLRCSPMKGHSHVYWYRQLPEEGLKFMVYLQKENIIDESGMPKERFSAEFPKEGPSILRIQQVVRGDSAAYFCASSPRPGETQYFGPGTRLLVL.

This clonotype appeared many times. The chain is built from TRBV27 and TRBJ1-1; weak D call: TRBD1 (6 bases). The V and J ends lost 6 bases and 0 bases respectively, with 14 bases between them. This CDR3 contains 15 residues. Germline loops: CDR1 MNHEY, CDR2 SMNVEV (reference sequence). The CDR3 sequence: CASSRGGRLNTEAFF. In DNA, the CDR3 is TGTGCCAGCAGCCGAGGGGGGCGGTTGAACACTGAAGCTTTCTTT.

This clonotype was counted at least ten times. CDR3 amino acids: CASSFVNTGELFF. DNA for the CDR3: TGTGCCAGCAGCTTCGTGAACACCGGGGAGCTGTTTTTT. This chain links TRBV7-2 with TRBJ2-2; D unresolved. Trimming removed 3 bases from V and 1 base from J, with 3 bases in between. CDR1 is SGHTA, CDR2 FQGNSA, per germline. The length of the CDR3 is 13 residues.

There are many counts of this clonotype. J is TRBJ1-1 and V is TRBV7-3; D is undetermined. CDR3 size: 15 residues. V gave up 4 bases and J gave up 0 bases, with 12 bases separating them. CDR1 is SGHTA, CDR2 FQGTGA, per germline. The CDR3 sequence: CASSSWTEMNTEAFF. For the CDR3, the DNA is TGTGCCAGCAGCTCCTGGACGGAAATGAACACTGAAGCTTTCTTT. Full variable domain (rest looked up from reference TRBV7-3 and TRBJ1-1): GAGVSQTPSNKVTEKGKYVELRCDPISGHTALYWYRQSLGQGPEFLIYFQGTGAADDSGLPNDRFFAVRPEGSVSTLKIQRTERGDSAVYLCASSSWTEMNTEAFFGQGTRLTVV.

At least ten counts were recorded for this clonotype. The J gene is TRBJ2-5, the V gene TRBV12-3 or TRBV12-4; D uncertain. Trimming took 3 bases from V and 3 from J, leaving 11 bases between them. The CDR3 runs 14 residues. The CDR3 spells CASSFRAAEETQYF. CDR3 in DNA: TGTGCCAGCAGTTTCCGTGCAGCCGAAGAGACCCAGTACTTC.

In this sample, this clonotype turned up many times. V and J are TRBV7-9 and TRBJ2-1; TRBD1 is a possible D gene (6 bases). V lost 4 bases and J lost 10, with 11 bases in between. This CDR3 has 12 residues. Germline assignment: CDR1 SEHNR and CDR2 FQNEAQ (reference sequence). CDR3 sequence (DNA): TGTGCCAGCAGCTATTCCGGGACAGAGCAGTTCTTC. This sequence encodes CASSYSGTEQFF.

This clonotype was seen at least ten times. The DNA for the CDR3 is TGTGCCAGCAGCTTTCCCCGGGACAGGGGGCTTTGGTCCGGGGAGCTGTTTTTT. Its translation is CASSFPRDRGLWSGELFF. The V gene is TRBV7-2, the J gene TRBJ2-2; TRBD1 matches at 12 bases. Germline CDR1 and CDR2: SGHTA and FQGNSA. The CDR3 extends over 18 amino acids. With 3 bases clipped from V and 6 bases from J, the junction kept 11 bases outside the gene matches.

This clonotype was seen repeatedly, ten times or more. The rearrangement uses TRBV9 and TRBJ1-4, with D uncertain. Germline V gives CDR1 SGDLS, CDR2 YYNGEE. The CDR3 consists of 13 residues. Trimming took off 4 bases at V and 3 bases at J, with 7 bases between the two ends. In nucleotides, the CDR3 is TGTGCCAGCAGCCCTGCTGCTAATGAAAAACTGTTTTTT. Protein sequence: CASSPAANEKLFF. Full variable domain (missing parts from reference TRBV9 and TRBJ1-4): DSGVTQTPKHLITATGQRVTLRCSPRSGDLSVYWYQQSLDQGLQFLIQYYNGEERAKGNILERFSAQQFPDLHSELNLSSLELGDSALYFCASSPAANEKLFFGSGTQLSVL.

The table lists this clonotype with many counts. The rearrangement links TRBV20-1 to TRBJ2-3, with 8 positions matching TRBD2. The V gene end was trimmed by 3 bases and the J gene end by 0 bases; junction bases not matched to a gene: 2. The germline V gene has CDR1 DFQATT and CDR2 SNEGSKA (reference sequence). The CDR3 length is 14 residues. The CDR3 sequence is CSARTSDSTDTQYF. The CDR3 DNA is TGCAGTGCTAGGACTAGCGATAGCACAGATACGCAGTATTTT.

In its sample, this clonotype was seen many times. The V gene is TRBV20-1, the J gene TRBJ2-7, with 8 bases aligning to TRBD1. Unmatched junction bases numbered 9, after V lost 0 bases and J lost 2 bases. CDR1 is DFQATT, CDR2 SNEGSKA, per germline (reference sequence). The CDR3 spans 16 residues. CDR3 sequence (DNA): TGCAGTGCTAGAGATCAAGGACAGGGCAACCCCTACGAGCAGTACTTC. Protein product: CSARDQGQGNPYEQYF.